Presented here are 15 T cell receptor beta chains from one specimen sequenced in a study of blood T cells in healthy people across ages. Through a sample-barcoded 5' primer and a J-beta primer mix, a second PCR was run for about 6 to 12 cycles. TCRdb passed the 5' RACE reads through MiXCR, listing each CDR3 protein once. The sample contains approximately 940,000 distinct CDR3 sequences, about 48% of which appear only once. Sequenced sample: blood. These receptors were obtained from a man aged 25 to 40 in good health.

The V call is TRBV28, the J call TRBJ1-2, with D unclear. Germline assignment: CDR1 MDHEN and CDR2 SYDVKM. This CDR3 comprises 15 residues. V lost 2 bases, J lost 0 bases, and 10 bases lay in between. CDR3 protein: CASSLMTVTNYGYTF. Here the CDR3 DNA reads TGTGCCAGCAGTTTAATGACGGTTACTAACTATGGCTACACCTTC.

This chain links TRBV7-2 with TRBJ2-7, with D uncertain. V was pared by 5 bases and J by 4 bases, with 6 bases between. This CDR3 spans 11 amino acids. Germline loops: CDR1 SGHTA, CDR2 FQGNSA. CDR3 in DNA: TGTGCCAGCAGCCAAATGTACGAGCAGTACTTC. Translating it yields CASSQMYEQYF. The whole variable domain, filled in from reference TRBV7-2 and TRBJ2-7, reads GAGVSQSPSNKVTEKGKDVELRCDPISGHTALYWYRQSLGQGLEFLIYFQGNSAPDKSGLPSDRFSAERTGGSVSTLTIQRTQQEDSAVYLCASSQMYEQYFGPGTRLTVT.

As concerns this clonotype: One end of the junction is discordant with germline, which a read error may explain. V and J are TRBV4-1 and TRBJ1-5, with D hard to call. This CDR3 is 15 amino acids long. Germline lookup yields CDR1 MGHRA and CDR2 YSYEKL. The DNA of the CDR3 is TGCGCCAACAGCCAAGACTGGATAAGCAGTCAGCCCCAGCATTTT. This translates into CANSQDWISSQPQHF.

The chain joins TRBV20-1 to TRBJ2-7; D remains ambiguous. Trimming stripped 5 bases from V and 0 bases from J, with 14 bases between. The germline V gene encodes CDR1 DFQATT and CDR2 SNEGSKA (reference sequence). CDR3 length: 14 amino acids. CDR3 sequence: CSAFKEAYSYEQYF. The DNA of the CDR3 is TGCAGTGCTTTCAAGGAAGCTTACTCCTACGAGCAGTACTTC.

The genes are TRBV10-3 and TRBJ2-2; 8 positions agree with TRBD1. Trimming removed 3 bases from V and 6 bases from J; junction bases left unmatched: 6. This CDR3 spans 15 amino acids. Germline V gives CDR1 ENHRY, CDR2 SYGVKD. The CDR3 region is CAISDAGQGSGELFF. The CDR3 DNA reads TGTGCCATCAGTGACGCCGGACAGGGATCCGGGGAGCTGTTTTTT.

V usage is TRBV20-1 and J usage is TRBJ2-7; D may correspond to TRBD1 or TRBD2 (5 bases each). CDR3 length equals 15 residues. Trimming stripped 6 bases from V and 3 bases from J, with 21 bases between. The V gene's germline CDR1 is DFQATT and CDR2 SNEGSKA (reference sequence). CDR3 loop: CSAHPGQGRFYEQYF. The CDR3 DNA follows: TGCAGTGCCCACCCGGGGCAGGGAAGGTTCTACGAGCAGTACTTC.

The chain employs TRBV30 and TRBJ1-5; D is possibly TRBD1 (5 bases). The germline V gene encodes CDR1 GTSNPN and CDR2 SVGIG (reference sequence). V was clipped by 1 base and J by 7 bases, with 11 bases between them. This CDR3 is built from 13 residues. The CDR3 nucleotides read TGTGCCTGGAGTGCGGGGGTAGGGCAGCCCCAGCATTTT. It translates to CAWSAGVGQPQHF.

The sample holds a few counts of this clonotype. V usage is TRBV25-1 and J usage is TRBJ2-2, with unresolved D. CDR3 length: 11 residues. V gave up 4 bases and J gave up 4 bases, with 1 base separating them. Germline values: CDR1 MGHDK, CDR2 SYGVNS. CDR3 nucleotide sequence: TGTGCCAGCAGTGCCACCGGGGAGCTGTTTTTT. The encoded protein is CASSATGELFF.

This chain connects TRBV5-1 to TRBJ1-4; 9 bases agree with TRBD1. Germline V lookup: CDR1 SGHRS, CDR2 YFSETQ. Trimming at V came to 4 bases and at J to 7 bases, leaving 11 bases not matched to a gene. The CDR3 loop spans 16 amino acids. CDR3 sequence (DNA): TGCGCCAGCAGCCGCGTGGGTCTGACAGGGGGTGAAAAACTGTTTTTT. This gives the protein CASSRVGLTGGEKLFF. The full variable domain, completed using reference TRBV5-1 and TRBJ1-4, is KAGVTQTPRYLIKTRGQQVTLSCSPISGHRSVSWYQQTPGQGLQFLFEYFSETQRNKGNFPGRFSGRQFSNSRSEMNVSTLELGDSALYLCASSRVGLTGGEKLFFGSGTQLSVL.

V is TRBV30 and J is TRBJ2-2; 10 bases map to TRBD1. Trimming cost V 5 bases and J 6 bases; bases outside gene matches: 0. This CDR3 comprises 12 residues. CDR1 GTSNPN and CDR2 SVGIG come from the germline V gene (reference sequence). The CDR3 loop reads CAWGQGAGELFF. The CDR3 nucleotides are TGTGCCTGGGGACAGGGGGCCGGGGAGCTGTTTTTT.

Details on this clonotype: The junction does not match germline at one end; this may be a read error. The rearrangement uses TRBV4-2 and TRBJ2-7; 8 bases align to TRBD1. The CDR3 runs 17 residues. Germline V gene data show CDR1 as LGHNA and CDR2 as YNFKEQ. CDR3 in amino acids: CASSQDVGQAVGYERYF. CDR3 coding DNA: TGTGCCAGCAGCCAAGATGTGGGACAGGCCGTCGGGTACGAGCGGTACTTC.

This chain links TRBV11-2 with TRBJ2-1, with D uncertain. This CDR3 region has 15 residues. V shed 5 bases and J shed 4 bases, with 15 bases lying between them. Germline V gene lookup returns CDR1 SGHAT and CDR2 FQNNGV. The CDR3 coding sequence is TGTGCCAGCAGCAGCCCGGAGTGGGTGTACAATGAGCAGTTCTTC. Translation gives CASSSPEWVYNEQFF.

The chain is built from TRBV29-1 and TRBJ2-1; the match to TRBD2 covers 10 bases. The CDR3 consists of 14 residues. Losses at the gene ends were 3 bases for V and 8 bases for J; bases not matched to a gene: 7. Germline lookup yields CDR1 SQVTM and CDR2 ANQGSEA. CDR3 protein: CSVDPRAGGHEQFF. The CDR3 DNA reads as TGCAGCGTTGATCCGCGAGCGGGGGGGCATGAGCAGTTCTTC.

This chain links TRBV20-1 with TRBJ2-4, with 9 nucleotides matching TRBD1. CDR3 size: 16 residues. Germline trimming cut 0 bases from V and 8 bases from J; bases unmatched to any gene: 11. In germline, CDR1 is DFQATT, CDR2 SNEGSKA (reference sequence). This CDR3 is CSARDPGQGKRDIQYF. As DNA, the CDR3 is TGCAGTGCTAGAGACCCCGGACAGGGGAAAAGGGACATTCAGTACTTC.

This chain links TRBV14 with TRBJ1-3; weak D call: TRBD1 (5 bases). V was trimmed by 0 bases and J by 0 bases, leaving 18 bases between them. Germline-derived CDR1 and CDR2 are SGHDN and FVKESK. The CDR3 totals 19 residues. CDR3 sequence: CASSQDLGAGSSSGNTIYF. CDR3 nucleotides: TGTGCCAGCAGCCAAGATCTTGGGGCAGGGTCCAGCTCTGGAAACACCATATATTTT.